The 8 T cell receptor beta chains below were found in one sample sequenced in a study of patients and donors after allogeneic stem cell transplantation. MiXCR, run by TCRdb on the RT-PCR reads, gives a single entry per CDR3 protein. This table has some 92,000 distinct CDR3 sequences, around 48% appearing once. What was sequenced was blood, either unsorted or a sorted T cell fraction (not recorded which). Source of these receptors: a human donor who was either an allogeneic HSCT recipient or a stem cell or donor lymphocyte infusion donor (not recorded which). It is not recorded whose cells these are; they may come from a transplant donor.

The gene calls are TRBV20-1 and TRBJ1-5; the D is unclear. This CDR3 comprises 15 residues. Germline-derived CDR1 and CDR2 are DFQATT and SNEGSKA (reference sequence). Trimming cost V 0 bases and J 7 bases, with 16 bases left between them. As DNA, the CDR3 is TGCAGTGCTAGAGAGGTCGAAAGGACGGGGCAGCCCCAGCATTTT. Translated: CSAREVERTGQPQHF.

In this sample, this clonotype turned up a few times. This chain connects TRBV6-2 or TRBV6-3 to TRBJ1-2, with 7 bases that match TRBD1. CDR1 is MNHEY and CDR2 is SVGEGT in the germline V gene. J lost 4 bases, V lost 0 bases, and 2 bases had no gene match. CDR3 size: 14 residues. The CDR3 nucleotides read TGTGCCAGCAGTTACTCGGGACAGTCCTATGGCTACACCTTC. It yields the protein CASSYSGQSYGYTF.

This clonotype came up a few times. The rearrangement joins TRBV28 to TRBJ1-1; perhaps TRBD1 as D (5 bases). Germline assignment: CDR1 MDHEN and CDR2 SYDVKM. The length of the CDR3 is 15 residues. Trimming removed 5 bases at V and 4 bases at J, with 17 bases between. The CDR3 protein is CASSRHTGGVTEAFF. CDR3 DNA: TGTGCCAGCAGTCGACATACAGGAGGGGTCACTGAAGCTTTCTTT.

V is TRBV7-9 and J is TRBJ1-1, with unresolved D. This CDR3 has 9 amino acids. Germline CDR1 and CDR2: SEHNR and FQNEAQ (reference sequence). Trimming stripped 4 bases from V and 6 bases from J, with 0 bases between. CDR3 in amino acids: CASSSEAFF. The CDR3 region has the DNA TGTGCCAGCAGCTCTGAAGCTTTCTTT.

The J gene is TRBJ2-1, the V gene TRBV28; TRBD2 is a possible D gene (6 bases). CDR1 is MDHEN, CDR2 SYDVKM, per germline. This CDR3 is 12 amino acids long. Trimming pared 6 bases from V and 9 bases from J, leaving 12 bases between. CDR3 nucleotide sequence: TGTGCCAGCAGGTTAGGAGGGCGTGAGCAGTTCTTC. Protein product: CASRLGGREQFF.

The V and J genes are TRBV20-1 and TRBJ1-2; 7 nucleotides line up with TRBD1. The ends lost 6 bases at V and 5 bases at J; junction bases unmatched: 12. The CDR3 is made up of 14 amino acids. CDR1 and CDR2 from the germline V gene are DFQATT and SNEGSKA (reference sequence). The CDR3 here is CSANRDRGRYGYTF. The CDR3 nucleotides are TGCAGTGCAAACAGGGACAGAGGCCGTTATGGCTACACCTTC.

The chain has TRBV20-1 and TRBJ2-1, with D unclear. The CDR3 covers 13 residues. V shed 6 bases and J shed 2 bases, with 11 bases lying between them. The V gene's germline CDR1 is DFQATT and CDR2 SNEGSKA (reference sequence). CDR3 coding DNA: TGCAGTGCCCCCGAAGGACCCTACAATGAGCAGTTCTTC. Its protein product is CSAPEGPYNEQFF.

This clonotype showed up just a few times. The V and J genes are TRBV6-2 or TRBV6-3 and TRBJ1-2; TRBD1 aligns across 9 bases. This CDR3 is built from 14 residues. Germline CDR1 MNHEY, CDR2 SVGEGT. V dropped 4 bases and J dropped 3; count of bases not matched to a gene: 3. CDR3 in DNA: TGTGCCAGCAGTTGGGGACAGGGAGACTATGGCTACACCTTC. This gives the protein CASSWGQGDYGYTF.